These 20 T cell receptor beta chains were sequenced from one sample in a study of regulatory T cells in long-lasting Graves disease. Time point of the sample: newly diagnosed GD, antithyroid drugs for less than 3 months. Making the TCR library involved RNA that had been extracted from PBMCs. HTBI primers from iRepertoire and Arm-PCR of CDR3 regions yielded the TCR beta libraries. TCRdb re-derived calls from the multiplex PCR reads in MiXCR, one entry per CDR3 protein. The sample consists of roughly 350,000 distinct CDR3 sequences, roughly 17% of them appearing once. Separately, the same data were catalogued under a study of T cells in Graves' hyperthyroidism and ophthalmopathy.

Sample: peripheral blood mononuclear cells (PBMCs), taken at new diagnosis, from a patient treated with antithyroid drugs. The receptors stem from a woman between 18 and 29 years old with Graves disease.

This clonotype was picked up a small number of times. CDR3 residues: CASSPDFVNEQFF. Written as DNA, the CDR3 is TGTGCCAGCAGTCCGGACTTTGTCAATGAGCAGTTCTTC. The chain uses TRBV6-1 and TRBJ2-1; perhaps TRBD2 as D (5 bases). CDR1 and CDR2 from the germline V gene are MNHNS and SASEGT. The CDR3 covers 13 residues. Trimming removed 5 bases from V and 6 bases from J, with 11 bases in between.

Many counts were recorded for this clonotype. This chain joins TRBV6-2 or TRBV6-3 and TRBJ1-5; D gene unclear. V lost 5 bases, J lost 6 bases, and 14 bases lay in between. Germline CDR1 is MNHEY and CDR2 is SVGEGT. The CDR3 sequence is 14 residues long. This CDR3 reads CASSEVPTVQPQHF. The CDR3 DNA reads as TGTGCCAGCAGTGAAGTTCCCACAGTTCAGCCCCAGCATTTT.

This sequence joins TRBV20-1 and TRBJ2-7; the D gene is possibly TRBD1 (6 bases). From germline, CDR1 is DFQATT and CDR2 SNEGSKA (reference sequence). The CDR3 length is 13 residues. Trimming stripped 1 base from V and 2 bases from J, with 9 bases between. The CDR3 DNA reads as TGCAGTGCTAGAGCAGACAGGACCTACGAGCAGTACTTC. This encodes CSARADRTYEQYF.

This clonotype was counted at least ten times. One end of the junction fails to match germline, which may point to a read error. The rearrangement uses TRBV6-1 and TRBJ2-7, with a weak D call TRBD1 (6 bases). The CDR3 has 14 amino acids. Germline CDR1 is MNHNS and CDR2 is SASEGT. The CDR3 loop is CASSEVQGTYEQYF. CDR3 in DNA: TGTGCCAGCAGCGAAGTACAGGGAACCTACGAGCAGTACTTC.

This clonotype showed up just a few times. The chain combines TRBV9 with TRBJ1-2; D gene ambiguous. Germline lookup yields CDR1 SGDLS and CDR2 YYNGEE. V was pared by 0 bases and J by 4 bases, with 13 bases between. The CDR3 length is 15 residues. CDR3 residues: CASSVEPGGVYGYTF. The CDR3 DNA sequence: TGTGCCAGCAGCGTAGAACCCGGCGGAGTCTATGGCTACACCTTC.

This chain joins TRBV11-2 and TRBJ1-2, with TRBD1 matching 9 bases. Germline assignment: CDR1 SGHAT and CDR2 FQNNGV. The length of the CDR3 is 16 residues. V gave up 1 base and J gave up 5 bases; unmatched junction bases: 8. The CDR3 DNA sequence: TGTGCCAGCAGCTTAGGTGGGACAGGGTCGGGGTATGGCTACACCTTC. Amino acid sequence: CASSLGGTGSGYGYTF.

There are many counts of this clonotype. V usage is TRBV11-2 and J usage is TRBJ2-4, with D tentatively TRBD1 or TRBD2 (5 bases each). V lost 1 base and J lost 1, with 20 bases in between. Germline V lookup: CDR1 SGHAT, CDR2 FQNNGV. CDR3 length: 19 residues. CDR3 residues: CASSLVPGFGIKAKNIQYF. CDR3 DNA: TGTGCCAGCAGCTTAGTCCCAGGGTTCGGGATAAAGGCCAAAAACATTCAGTACTTC.

This clonotype was seen repeatedly, ten times or more. The rearrangement joins TRBV18 to TRBJ2-1; 7 bases fit TRBD2. The CDR3 is 14 amino acids. Germline lookup yields CDR1 KGHSH and CDR2 LQKENI. J was trimmed by 13 bases and V by 0 bases; bases with no gene match: 9. This chain's CDR3 is CASSPPGTIFGQFF. The CDR3 DNA reads TGTGCCAGCTCACCACCCGGGACTATCTTTGGACAGTTCTTC.

The rearrangement uses TRBV7-2 and TRBJ2-3; D is unclear. Germline values: CDR1 SGHTA, CDR2 FQGNSA. This CDR3 is built from 13 residues. V was shortened by 0 bases and J by 7 bases, with 8 bases between the two germline ends. CDR3 nucleotide sequence: TGTGCCAGCAGCTTAGCACCGGGTAATACGCAGTATTTT. This codes for CASSLAPGNTQYF.

This clonotype was seen ten or more times. The J gene is TRBJ2-5, the V gene TRBV27, with TRBD2 matching over 9 bases. This CDR3 is 14 amino acids long. J gave up 5 bases and V 9 bases, and 10 bases lay outside the gene matches. Germline V gene sequence: CDR1 MNHEY, CDR2 SMNVEV (reference sequence). CDR3 in amino acids: CASQPGLAFETQYF. The CDR3 DNA sequence: TGTGCCAGTCAGCCGGGACTAGCCTTCGAGACCCAGTACTTC.

This clonotype has ten or more counts. The V call is TRBV11-2, the J call TRBJ2-3, with D uncertain. In germline, CDR1 is SGHAT, CDR2 FQNNGV. V gave up 5 bases and J gave up 2 bases, with 8 bases separating them. This CDR3 contains 13 residues. CDR3 region: CASSQRLTDTQYF. The CDR3, as DNA: TGTGCCAGCAGCCAGAGACTCACAGATACGCAGTATTTT.

This clonotype was detected ten times or more. V and J are TRBV12-3 or TRBV12-4 and TRBJ1-2; D may be TRBD1 (6 bases). The CDR3 contains 15 residues. The V end was cut by 3 bases, the J end by 1 base, with 12 bases between. Written as DNA, the CDR3 is TGTGCCAGCAGTTTTGGTTTAGGGGGTAACTATGGCTACACCTTC. It translates to CASSFGLGGNYGYTF.

In this sample, this clonotype turned up many times. The chain is built from TRBV12-3 or TRBV12-4 and TRBJ1-2; 12 bases align to TRBD1. This CDR3 is 14 amino acids long. V was pared by 6 bases and J by 8 bases, with 7 bases of the junction left unmatched. CDR3 in DNA: TGTGCCAGCAGCAGGGGACAGGGGGCTGTGGGCTACACCTTC. This sequence encodes CASSRGQGAVGYTF.

Note on this clonotype: One base away lies a much larger clone, so this may be a sequencing read error. The chain links TRBV29-1 to TRBJ2-1; TRBD2 agrees at 7 bases. Germline-derived CDR1 and CDR2 are SQVTM and ANQGSEA. J lost 5 bases, V lost 4 bases, and 14 bases had no gene match. This CDR3 region has 16 residues. The CDR3 nucleotides are TGCAGCGTTGGGGGGGGTAGCGGTGGACCTGACAATGAGCAGTTCTTC. Protein sequence: CSVGGGSGGPDNEQFF.

This clonotype was observed a handful of times. The chain links TRBV10-2 to TRBJ2-3; 10 positions agree with TRBD2. V lost 2 bases and J lost 5; bases outside the gene matches: 7. CDR3 length equals 16 residues. Germline CDR1 is WSHSY and CDR2 is SAAADI. The chain's CDR3 is CASSEPSGGAGDTQYF. DNA of the CDR3: TGCGCCAGCAGTGAGCCAAGCGGGGGGGCGGGAGATACGCAGTATTTT.

The CDR3 region has the DNA TGTGCCAGCAGTTACTCAGGGGGTGACACCGGGGAGCTGTTTTTT. It is translated as CASSYSGGDTGELFF. The chain combines TRBV6-9 with TRBJ2-2; 7 bases are shared with TRBD1. The CDR3 is 15 residues long. The V gene's germline CDR1 is MNHGY and CDR2 SVAAGI. Trimming at V came to 3 bases and at J to 3 bases, leaving 4 bases not matched to a gene.

This clonotype was observed at least ten times. V gene TRBV24-1 combines with J gene TRBJ2-3, with D unclear. Germline V gives CDR1 KGHDR, CDR2 SFDVKD. The ends were cut back, 4 bases at V and 3 bases at J, with 19 bases in the middle. The CDR3 totals 17 residues. In DNA form, the CDR3 reads TGTGCCACCAGTGACCCGAATAGCCCTAAGCCTACAGATACGCAGTATTTT. Its translation is CATSDPNSPKPTDTQYF.

This chain joins TRBV20-1 and TRBJ2-1; D possibly corresponds to TRBD1 (5 bases). Trimming shortened V by 2 bases and J by 8 bases, and 10 bases separated the two germline ends. Germline CDR1 and CDR2: DFQATT and SNEGSKA (reference sequence). This CDR3 has 12 amino acids. CDR3 DNA sequence: TGCAGTGCTAGACAGGGTTTGGATGAGCAGTTCTTC. It yields the protein CSARQGLDEQFF.

This clonotype occurred many times. This sequence joins TRBV28 and TRBJ1-2, with D perhaps TRBD1 (5 bases). Trimming removed 8 bases from V and 4 bases from J, with 11 bases in between. CDR1 is MDHEN, CDR2 SYDVKM, per germline. This CDR3 contains 12 residues. The CDR3 spells CASWGGSYGYTF. The CDR3 coding sequence is TGTGCCAGCTGGGGGGGGTCCTATGGCTACACCTTC.

This clonotype was seen ten or more times. The V gene is TRBV20-1, the J gene TRBJ1-1; D unclear. CDR1 DFQATT and CDR2 SNEGSKA come from the germline V gene (reference sequence). The CDR3 is 14 residues long. Trimming pared 3 bases from V and 5 bases from J, leaving 16 bases between. DNA for the CDR3: TGCAGTGCTAGCGCGGGCCTCCCCAGGACTGAAGCTTTCTTT. It specifies CSASAGLPRTEAFF.